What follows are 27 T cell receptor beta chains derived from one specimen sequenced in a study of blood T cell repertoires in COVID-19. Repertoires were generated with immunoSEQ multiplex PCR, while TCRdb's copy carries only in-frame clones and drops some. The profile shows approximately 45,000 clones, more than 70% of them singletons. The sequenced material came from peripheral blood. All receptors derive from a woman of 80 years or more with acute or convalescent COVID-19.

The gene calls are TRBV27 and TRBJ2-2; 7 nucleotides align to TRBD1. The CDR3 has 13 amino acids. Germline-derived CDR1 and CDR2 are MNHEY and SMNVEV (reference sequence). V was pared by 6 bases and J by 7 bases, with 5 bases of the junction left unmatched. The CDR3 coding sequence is TGTGCCAGCAGAACAGGGGTAGGCGGGGAGCTGTTTTTT. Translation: CASRTGVGGELFF.

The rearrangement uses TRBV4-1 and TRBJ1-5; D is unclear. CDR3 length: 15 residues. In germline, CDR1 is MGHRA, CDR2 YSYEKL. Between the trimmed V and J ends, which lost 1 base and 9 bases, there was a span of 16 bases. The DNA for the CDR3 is TGCGCCAGCAGCCAAGTTGGCGGCAGTTTCCCGCCCCAGCATTTT. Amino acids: CASSQVGGSFPPQHF.

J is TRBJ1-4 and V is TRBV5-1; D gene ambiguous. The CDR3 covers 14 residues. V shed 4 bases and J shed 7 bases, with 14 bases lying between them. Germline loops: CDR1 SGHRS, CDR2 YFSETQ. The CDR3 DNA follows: TGCGCCAGCAGCCGGGCTCTAGGAGGTGAAAAACTGTTTTTT. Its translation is CASSRALGGEKLFF.

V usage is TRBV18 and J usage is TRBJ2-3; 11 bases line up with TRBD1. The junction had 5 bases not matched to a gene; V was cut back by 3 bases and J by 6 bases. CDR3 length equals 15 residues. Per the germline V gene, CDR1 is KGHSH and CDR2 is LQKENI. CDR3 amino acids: CASSPGTGGFDTQYF. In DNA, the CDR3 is TGTGCCAGCTCACCCGGGACAGGGGGATTCGATACGCAGTATTTT.

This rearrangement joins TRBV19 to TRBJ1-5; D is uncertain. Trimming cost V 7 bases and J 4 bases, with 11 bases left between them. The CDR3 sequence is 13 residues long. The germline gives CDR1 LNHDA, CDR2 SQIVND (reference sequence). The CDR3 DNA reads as TGTGCCAGTATAGCGGCGTGGAATCAGCCCCAGCATTTT. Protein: CASIAAWNQPQHF.

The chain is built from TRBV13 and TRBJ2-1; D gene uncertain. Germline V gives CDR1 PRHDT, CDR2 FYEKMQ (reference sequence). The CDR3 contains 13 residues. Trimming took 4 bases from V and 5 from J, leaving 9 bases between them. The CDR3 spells CASSSDSNNEQFF. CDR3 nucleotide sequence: TGTGCCAGCAGCTCCGACTCGAACAATGAGCAGTTCTTC.

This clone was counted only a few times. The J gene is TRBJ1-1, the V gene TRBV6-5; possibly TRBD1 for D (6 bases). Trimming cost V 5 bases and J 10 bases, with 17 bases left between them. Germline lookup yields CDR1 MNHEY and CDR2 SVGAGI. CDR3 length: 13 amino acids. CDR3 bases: TGTGCCAGCAGTCCCTACAGGGACGCTGGAGCTTTCTTT. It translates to CASSPYRDAGAFF.

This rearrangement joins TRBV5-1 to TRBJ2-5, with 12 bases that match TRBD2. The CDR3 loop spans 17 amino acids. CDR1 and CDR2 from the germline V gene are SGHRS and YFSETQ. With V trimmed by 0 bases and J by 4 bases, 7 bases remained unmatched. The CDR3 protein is CASSLVPSGGEGETQYF. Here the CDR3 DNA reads TGCGCCAGCAGCTTGGTCCCTAGCGGGGGGGAAGGAGAGACCCAGTACTTC.

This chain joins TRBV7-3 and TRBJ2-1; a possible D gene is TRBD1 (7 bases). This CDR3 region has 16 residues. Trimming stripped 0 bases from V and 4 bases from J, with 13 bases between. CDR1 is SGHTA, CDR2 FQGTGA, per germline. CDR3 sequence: CASSLTQGGRYNEQFF. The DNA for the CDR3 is TGTGCCAGCAGCTTAACGCAGGGGGGCCGTTACAATGAGCAGTTCTTC.

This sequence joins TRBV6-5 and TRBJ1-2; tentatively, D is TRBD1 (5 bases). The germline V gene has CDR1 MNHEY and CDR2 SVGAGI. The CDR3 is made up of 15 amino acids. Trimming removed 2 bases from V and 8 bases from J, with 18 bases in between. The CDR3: CASSYTRGGDPGYTF. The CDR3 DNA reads TGTGCCAGCAGTTACACGCGCGGGGGGGACCCAGGCTACACCTTC.

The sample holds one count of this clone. For the CDR3, the DNA is TGTGCCAGCAGCTTAGGTTTCGAGTACAATGAGCAGTTCTTC. As protein: CASSLGFEYNEQFF. V and J are TRBV7-2 and TRBJ2-1, with no clear D. This CDR3 has 14 residues. Germline CDR1 and CDR2: SGHTA and FQGNSA. Trimming removed 1 base at V and 4 bases at J, with 8 bases between.

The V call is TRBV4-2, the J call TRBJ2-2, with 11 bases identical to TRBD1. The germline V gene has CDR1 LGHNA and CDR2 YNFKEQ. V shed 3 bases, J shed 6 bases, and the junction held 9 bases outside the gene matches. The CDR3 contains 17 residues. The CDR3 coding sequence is TGTGCCAGCAGCCAGGGGCGGGGGACAGGGGGATCCGGGGAGCTGTTTTTT. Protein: CASSQGRGTGGSGELFF.

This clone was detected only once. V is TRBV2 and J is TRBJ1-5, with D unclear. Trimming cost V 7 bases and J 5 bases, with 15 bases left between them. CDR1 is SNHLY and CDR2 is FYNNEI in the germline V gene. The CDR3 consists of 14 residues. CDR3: CASTSEGGDQPQHF. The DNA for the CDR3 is TGTGCCAGCACCTCGGAGGGTGGGGATCAGCCCCAGCATTTT.

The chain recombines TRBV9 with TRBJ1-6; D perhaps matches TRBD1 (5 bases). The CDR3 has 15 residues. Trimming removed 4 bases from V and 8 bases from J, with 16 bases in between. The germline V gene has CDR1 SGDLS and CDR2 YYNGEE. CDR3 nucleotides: TGTGCCAGCAGCTTTCAGGGACTTCCATATTCACCCCTCCACTTT. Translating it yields CASSFQGLPYSPLHF.

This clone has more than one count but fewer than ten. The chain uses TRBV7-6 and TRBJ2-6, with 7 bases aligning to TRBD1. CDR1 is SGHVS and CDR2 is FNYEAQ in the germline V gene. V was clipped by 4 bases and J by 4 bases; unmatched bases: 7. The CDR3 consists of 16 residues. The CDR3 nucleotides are TGTGCCAGCAGCTCCTCACAGGGGTCCGGGGCCAACGTCCTGACTTTC. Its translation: CASSSSQGSGANVLTF.

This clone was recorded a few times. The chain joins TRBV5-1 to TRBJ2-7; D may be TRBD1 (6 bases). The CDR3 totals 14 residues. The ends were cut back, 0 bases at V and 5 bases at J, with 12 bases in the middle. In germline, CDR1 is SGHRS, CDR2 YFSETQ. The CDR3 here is CASSLEQGLNEQYF. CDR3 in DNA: TGCGCCAGCAGCTTGGAACAGGGTCTGAACGAGCAGTACTTC.

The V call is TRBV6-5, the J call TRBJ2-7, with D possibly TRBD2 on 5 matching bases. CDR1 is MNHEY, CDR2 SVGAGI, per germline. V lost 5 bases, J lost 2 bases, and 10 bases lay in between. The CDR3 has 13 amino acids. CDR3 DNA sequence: TGTGCCAGCAGTCGCGAGGGTACCTACGAGCAGTACTTC. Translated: CASSREGTYEQYF.

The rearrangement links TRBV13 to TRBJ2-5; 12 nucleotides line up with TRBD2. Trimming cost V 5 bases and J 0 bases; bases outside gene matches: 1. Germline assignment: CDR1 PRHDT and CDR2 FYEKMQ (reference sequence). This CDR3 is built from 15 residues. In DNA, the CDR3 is TGTGCCAGCAGCACTAGCGGGGGGTACCAAGAGACCCAGTACTTC. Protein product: CASSTSGGYQETQYF.

DNA for the CDR3: TGCAGCGTCCAAGAGGATGGCTACACCTTC. Its translation: CSVQEDGYTF. The chain couples TRBV29-1 to TRBJ1-2; no definite D call. Germline CDR1 is SQVTM and CDR2 is ANQGSEA. This CDR3 contains 10 residues. Trimming stripped 6 bases from V and 6 bases from J, with 8 bases between. Using reference TRBV29-1 and TRBJ1-2 for the parts outside the CDR3, the full variable domain is SAVISQKPSRDICQRGTSLTIQCQVDSQVTMMFWYRQQPGQSLTLIATANQGSEATYESGFVIDKFPISRPNLTFSTLTVSNMSPEDSSIYLCSVQEDGYTFGSGTRLTVV.

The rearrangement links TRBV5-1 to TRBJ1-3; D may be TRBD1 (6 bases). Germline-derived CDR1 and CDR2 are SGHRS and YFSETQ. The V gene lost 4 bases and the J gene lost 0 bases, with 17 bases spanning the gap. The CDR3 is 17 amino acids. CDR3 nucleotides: TGCGCCAGCAGCCGGACGGGGGGCAGAAACTCTGGAAACACCATATATTTT. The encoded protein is CASSRTGGRNSGNTIYF.

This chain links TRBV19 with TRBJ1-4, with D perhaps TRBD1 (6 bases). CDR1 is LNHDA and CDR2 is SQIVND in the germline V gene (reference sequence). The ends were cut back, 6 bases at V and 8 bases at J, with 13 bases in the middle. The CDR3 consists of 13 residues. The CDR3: CASRSRGVEKLFF. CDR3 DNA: TGTGCCAGTAGATCCAGGGGTGTGGAAAAACTGTTTTTT. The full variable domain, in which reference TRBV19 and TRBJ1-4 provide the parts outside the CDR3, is DGGITQSPKYLFRKEGQNVTLSCEQNLNHDAMYWYRQDPGQGLRLIYYSQIVNDFQKGDIAEGYSVSREKKESFPLTVTSAQKNPTAFYLCASRSRGVEKLFFGSGTQLSVL.

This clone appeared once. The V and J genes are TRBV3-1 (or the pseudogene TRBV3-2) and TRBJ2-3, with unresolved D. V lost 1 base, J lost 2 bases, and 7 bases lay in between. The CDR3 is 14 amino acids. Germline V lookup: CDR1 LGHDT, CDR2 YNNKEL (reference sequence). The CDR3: CASSQVRNTDTQYF. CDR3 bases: TGTGCCAGCAGCCAAGTCAGAAACACAGATACGCAGTATTTT.

The CDR3 loop reads CASSYRGFGNQPQHF. The CDR3, as DNA: TGTGCCAGCAGTTACAGGGGGTTTGGCAATCAGCCCCAGCATTTT. The rearrangement joins TRBV6-5 to TRBJ1-5, with D possibly matching TRBD1 (6 bases). The length of the CDR3 is 15 residues. V was shortened by 2 bases and J by 2 bases, with 10 bases between the two germline ends. Per the germline V gene, CDR1 is MNHEY and CDR2 is SVGAGI.

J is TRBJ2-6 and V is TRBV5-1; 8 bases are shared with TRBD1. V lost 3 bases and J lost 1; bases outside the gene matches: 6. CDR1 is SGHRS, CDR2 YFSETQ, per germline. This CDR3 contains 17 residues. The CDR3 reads CASSWGTGRSGANVLTF. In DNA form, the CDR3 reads TGCGCCAGCAGCTGGGGGACAGGTCGTTCTGGGGCCAACGTCCTGACTTTC. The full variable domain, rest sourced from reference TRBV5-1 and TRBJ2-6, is KAGVTQTPRYLIKTRGQQVTLSCSPISGHRSVSWYQQTPGQGLQFLFEYFSETQRNKGNFPGRFSGRQFSNSRSEMNVSTLELGDSALYLCASSWGTGRSGANVLTFGAGSRLTVL.

CDR3 sequence: CASSLASSSEQFF. The CDR3 nucleotides are TGCGCCAGCAGCTTGGCTTCTAGCAGTGAGCAGTTCTTC. This chain uses TRBV5-1 with TRBJ2-1, with D perhaps matching TRBD2 (5 bases). The CDR3 is 13 residues long. Germline assignment: CDR1 SGHRS and CDR2 YFSETQ. The V gene lost 0 bases and the J gene lost 9 bases, with 10 bases spanning the gap.

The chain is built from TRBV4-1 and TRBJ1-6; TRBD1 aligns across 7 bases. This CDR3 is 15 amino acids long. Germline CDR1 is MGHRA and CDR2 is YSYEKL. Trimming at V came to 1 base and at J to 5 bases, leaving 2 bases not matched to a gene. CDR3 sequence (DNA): TGCGCCAGCAGCCAAGGACAGGGAAATAATTCACCCCTCCACTTT. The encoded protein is CASSQGQGNNSPLHF.

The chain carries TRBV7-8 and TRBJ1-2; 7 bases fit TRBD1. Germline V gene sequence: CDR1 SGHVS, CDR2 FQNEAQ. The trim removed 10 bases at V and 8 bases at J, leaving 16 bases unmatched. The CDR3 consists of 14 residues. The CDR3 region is CATTDRDRLRGYTF. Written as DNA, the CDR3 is TGTGCCACTACAGACAGGGACCGATTGAGGGGCTACACCTTC.